The 5 T cell receptor beta chains below were found in one sample sequenced in a study of cytomegalovirus exposure and HLA in healthy donors. The method was immunoSEQ multiplex PCR; TCRdb's version includes in-frame clones alone and lacks a portion of them. The table records about 360,000 clones, 86% of them present only once. Sequences were obtained from PBMCs. Every receptor here comes from a woman between 18 and 29 years old in good health and CMV-seronegative.

The gene calls are TRBV15 and TRBJ2-7, with 10 bases identical to TRBD2. This CDR3 contains 15 residues. Germline-derived CDR1 and CDR2 are LNHNV and YYDKDF (reference sequence). J lost 3 bases, V lost 5 bases, and 7 bases had no gene match. In DNA, the CDR3 is TGTGCCACCAGCCCTACGAGCGGGAGGGACTACGAGCAGTACTTC. It yields the protein CATSPTSGRDYEQYF.

This chain links TRBV5-5 with TRBJ2-2; tentative D call: TRBD2 (6 bases). CDR1 is SGHKS and CDR2 is YYEKEE in the germline V gene (reference sequence). V lost 0 bases and J lost 2, with 14 bases in between. The CDR3 is 17 residues long. The CDR3 region has the DNA TGTGCCAGCAGCTTGGTAACCGGGAGTAGTAACACCGGGGAGCTGTTTTTT. Its translation: CASSLVTGSSNTGELFF. The full variable domain, in which reference TRBV5-5 and TRBJ2-2 provide the parts outside the CDR3, is DAGVTQSPTHLIKTRGQQVTLRCSPISGHKSVSWYQQVLGQGPQFIFQYYEKEERGRGNFPDRFSARQFPNYSSELNVNALLLGDSALYLCASSLVTGSSNTGELFFGEGSRLTVL.

V gene TRBV7-9 combines with J gene TRBJ1-2; D is perhaps TRBD1 (5 bases). This CDR3 spans 14 amino acids. Germline V gives CDR1 SEHNR, CDR2 FQNEAQ (reference sequence). Trimming took 5 bases from V and 6 from J, leaving 16 bases between them. CDR3 in amino acids: CASSPPRVGDGYTF. As DNA, the CDR3 is TGTGCCAGCAGCCCTCCTCGGGTAGGGGATGGCTACACCTTC.

This clone has a handful of counts. The chain recombines TRBV9 with TRBJ2-2; 11 bases line up with TRBD2. J was trimmed by 5 bases and V by 4 bases; bases with no gene match: 7. CDR1 SGDLS and CDR2 YYNGEE come from the germline V gene. The CDR3 runs to 16 residues. CDR3 sequence (DNA): TGTGCCAGCAGCAGGCTAGCGGGAGGACTGACCGGGGAGCTGTTTTTT. It codes for CASSRLAGGLTGELFF.

This chain connects TRBV2 to TRBJ2-3; 9 nucleotides agree with TRBD2. The length of the CDR3 is 14 residues. The junction had 6 bases not matched to a gene; V was cut back by 6 bases and J by 5 bases. Germline CDR1 SNHLY, CDR2 FYNNEI. This CDR3 is CASRGRGGQDTQYF. CDR3 nucleotides: TGTGCCAGCAGAGGGCGGGGGGGCCAAGATACGCAGTATTTT.